This TCR beta chain is from a study of cytotoxic CD8 clonotypes in ibrutinib-treated CLL. About the study: The subjects consisted of about 10 relapsed/refractory and around 15 treatment-naive individuals, with 17 to 18 IGHV unmutated. Sequenced samples delivered averages of roughly 260,000 productive templates and 80,000 to 100,000 productive rearrangements.

CDR1 SGHDN and CDR2 FVKESK come from the germline V gene. Trimming removed 0 bases from V and 0 bases from J, with 12 bases in between. This CDR3 is 17 amino acids long. Library input was about 2.2 micrograms of DNA from cryopreserved PBMCs. The assay was immunoSEQ multiplex PCR, and TCRdb's table has in-frame clones only and misses some. The table has tens of thousands of clones, around 60% seen once. The input for sequencing was PBMCs, taken after 12 months of ibrutinib treatment. The rearrangement joins TRBV14 to TRBJ2-1, with D tentatively TRBD2 (5 bases). This TCR was sampled from a human donor with chronic lymphocytic leukemia. CDR3 in DNA: TGTGCCAGCAGCCAAGATCGGCAGCGGAGCTCCTACAATGAGCAGTTCTTC. The encoded protein is CASSQDRQRSSYNEQFF.